This TCR beta chain came from a study of identical twins. This clonotype was found a few times. CDR3 length: 14 residues. V lost 5 bases to trimming and J lost 8 bases; unmatched junction nucleotides: 8. Germline V gives CDR1 MGHDK, CDR2 SYGVNS. A universal primer binding site was introduced by template switching. The final cDNA contained unique molecular identifiers. TCRdb re-called the 5' RACE reads through MiXCR, storing one row per CDR3 protein. The data show hundreds of thousands of distinct CDR3 sequences, with less than 7% seen just once and 1.5% to 2% held by the top ten. Sequenced sample: naive T cells sorted from blood. This chain uses TRBV25-1 with TRBJ2-1; the match to TRBD2 covers 8 bases. This sequence was found in a young man in good health. CDR3 bases: TGTGCCAGCAGTAGCGGGAGAGGTTTCGATGAGCAGTTCTTC. Protein product: CASSSGRGFDEQFF. Combining the CDR3 with reference TRBV25-1 and TRBJ2-1 gives the whole variable domain EADIYQTPRYLVIGTGKKITLECSQTMGHDKMYWYQQDPGMELHLIHYSYGVNSTEKGDLSSESTVSRIRTEHFPLTLESARPSHTSQYLCASSSGRGFDEQFFGPGTRLTVL.